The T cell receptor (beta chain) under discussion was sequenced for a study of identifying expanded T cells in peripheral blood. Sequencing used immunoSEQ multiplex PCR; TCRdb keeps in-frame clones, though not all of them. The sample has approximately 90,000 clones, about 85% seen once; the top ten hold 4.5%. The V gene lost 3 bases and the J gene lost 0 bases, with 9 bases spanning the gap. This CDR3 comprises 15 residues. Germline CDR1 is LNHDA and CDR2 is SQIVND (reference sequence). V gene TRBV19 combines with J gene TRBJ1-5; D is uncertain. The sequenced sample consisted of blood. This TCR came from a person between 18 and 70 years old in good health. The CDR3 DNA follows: TGTGCCAGTAGTATCTACGTTAATAGCAATCAGCCCCAGCATTTT. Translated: CASSIYVNSNQPQHF.